Listed here are 4 T cell receptor beta chains from one sample, sequenced in a study of cytomegalovirus exposure and HLA in healthy donors. The PCR used 60 Vbeta and 13 Jbeta primers. The data were produced by immunoSEQ multiplex PCR, yet TCRdb's version contains in-frame clones alone and is incomplete. The data contain around 140,000 clones, approximately 87% of them singletons. The sample was PBMCs. These receptors came from a woman aged 25 to 39 in good health and CMV-seronegative.

This clone was picked up a small number of times. The chain joins TRBV7-6 to TRBJ2-7; tentative D call: TRBD1 (5 bases). CDR3 length: 14 residues. The germline V and J ends were trimmed by 1 base and 1 base, with 8 bases remaining between them. Germline CDR1 SGHVS, CDR2 FNYEAQ. The CDR3, as DNA: TGTGCCAGCAGCTTAGAGACAGTTTCCTACGAGCAGTACTTC. The encoded protein is CASSLETVSYEQYF.

This clone was counted a single time. The chain carries TRBV7-9 and TRBJ2-7; 11 bases are shared with TRBD2. The CDR3 sequence is 16 residues long. V gave up 5 bases and J gave up 0 bases; unmatched junction bases: 6. Germline loops: CDR1 SEHNR, CDR2 FQNEAQ (reference sequence). The CDR3 here is CASSPRTSGHSYEQYF. DNA for the CDR3: TGTGCCAGCAGCCCTCGGACTAGCGGGCACTCCTACGAGCAGTACTTC. The full variable domain, in which reference TRBV7-9 and TRBJ2-7 provide the parts outside the CDR3, is DTGVSQNPRHKITKRGQNVTFRCDPISEHNRLYWYRQTLGQGPEFLTYFQNEAQLEKSRLLSDRFSAERPKGSFSTLEIQRTEQGDSAMYLCASSPRTSGHSYEQYFGPGTRLTVT.

This chain links TRBV4-2 with TRBJ1-5; no reliable D call. Germline assignment: CDR1 LGHNA and CDR2 YNFKEQ. The CDR3 spans 15 residues. V was clipped by 3 bases and J by 1 base, with 10 bases between them. CDR3 nucleotide sequence: TGTGCCAGCAGCCACCCGGGTCTCAGCAATCAGCCCCAGCATTTT. Residues: CASSHPGLSNQPQHF.

V and J are TRBV27 and TRBJ1-6; TRBD1 agrees at 7 bases. V lost 4 bases and J lost 8; bases outside the gene matches: 8. This CDR3 is 15 amino acids long. Germline V gene sequence: CDR1 MNHEY, CDR2 SMNVEV (reference sequence). This CDR3 is CASSSQGPRYSPLHF. CDR3 bases: TGTGCCAGCAGTTCACAGGGGCCCAGATATTCACCCCTCCACTTT.